The 31 T cell receptor beta chains in this list originate from one sample, sequenced in a study of blood T cell repertoires in COVID-19. TCRdb's table, derived via immunoSEQ multiplex PCR, lists solely in-frame clones and lacks some. Of fewer than 55,000 clones listed, 75% to 90% are singletons. The sequencing input was peripheral blood. The receptors here all came from a human donor with acute or convalescent COVID-19. The donor label of this sample is uncertain.

Only one count was recorded for this clone. The chain has TRBV6-5 and TRBJ1-6, with 11 bases fitting TRBD1. CDR1 and CDR2 (germline): MNHEY, SVGAGI. There are 15 residues in the CDR3. V lost 8 bases, J lost 9 bases, and 9 bases stayed unmatched. CDR3 protein: CASGGTGGLGSPLHF. CDR3 DNA sequence: TGTGCCAGCGGAGGGACAGGGGGATTAGGTTCACCCCTCCACTTT.

The genes are TRBV5-4 and TRBJ2-1; 7 positions match TRBD2. V lost 3 bases, J lost 7 bases, and 1 base stayed unmatched. Germline lookup yields CDR1 SGHNT and CDR2 YYREEE (reference sequence). The CDR3 has 12 residues. CDR3 coding DNA: TGTGCCAGCAGCTATAGCGGGAATGAGCAGTTCTTC. Protein product: CASSYSGNEQFF.

The V and J genes are TRBV2 and TRBJ2-1, with TRBD2 matching over 9 bases. The CDR3 totals 15 residues. CDR1 and CDR2 (germline): SNHLY, FYNNEI. The ends lost 5 bases at V and 9 bases at J; junction bases unmatched: 11. The CDR3 loop is CASSLSGGSLGEQFF. CDR3 sequence (DNA): TGTGCCAGCAGTCTGAGCGGGGGGAGTCTTGGTGAGCAGTTCTTC. Filled out from reference TRBV2 and TRBJ2-1, the complete variable domain reads EPEVTQTPSHQVTQMGQEVILRCVPISNHLYFYWYRQILGQKVEFLVSFYNNEISEKSEIFDDQFSVERPDGSNFTLKIRSTKLEDSAMYFCASSLSGGSLGEQFFGPGTRLTVL.

This clone was observed a handful of times. The chain links TRBV19 to TRBJ1-5; D gene unclear. The CDR3 loop spans 15 amino acids. The V end lost 7 bases, the J end lost 7 bases, and 20 bases lay between the germline ends. Per the germline V gene, CDR1 is LNHDA and CDR2 is SQIVND (reference sequence). CDR3 region: CASTESDFLRQPQHF. In DNA, the CDR3 is TGTGCCAGTACCGAATCGGACTTTCTTCGGCAGCCCCAGCATTTT. The whole variable domain, remainder taken from reference TRBV19 and TRBJ1-5, is DGGITQSPKYLFRKEGQNVTLSCEQNLNHDAMYWYRQDPGQGLRLIYYSQIVNDFQKGDIAEGYSVSREKKESFPLTVTSAQKNPTAFYLCASTESDFLRQPQHFGDGTRLSIL.

The chain employs TRBV19 and TRBJ2-7; D perhaps matches TRBD2 (6 bases). Trimming removed 6 bases from V and 2 bases from J, with 17 bases in between. CDR3 length: 15 residues. Germline loops: CDR1 LNHDA, CDR2 SQIVND (reference sequence). The CDR3 is CASRGVGTLAYEQYF. Written as DNA, the CDR3 is TGTGCCAGTAGGGGGGTCGGGACTTTGGCCTACGAGCAGTACTTC. Complete variable domain (other parts from reference TRBV19 and TRBJ2-7): DGGITQSPKYLFRKEGQNVTLSCEQNLNHDAMYWYRQDPGQGLRLIYYSQIVNDFQKGDIAEGYSVSREKKESFPLTVTSAQKNPTAFYLCASRGVGTLAYEQYFGPGTRLTVT.

The V gene is TRBV3-1 (or the pseudogene TRBV3-2), the J gene TRBJ1-2; perhaps TRBD1 as D (6 bases). This CDR3 spans 14 amino acids. Trimming pared 0 bases from V and 9 bases from J, leaving 14 bases between. The V gene's germline CDR1 is LGHDT and CDR2 YNNKEL (reference sequence). As DNA, the CDR3 is TGTGCCAGCAGCCAAGAAGGGGGGAGGGGACGCTACACCTTC. Amino acids: CASSQEGGRGRYTF.

This chain joins TRBV15 and TRBJ2-4; 9 nucleotides align to TRBD1. Germline V gene sequence: CDR1 LNHNV, CDR2 YYDKDF (reference sequence). The CDR3 has 15 amino acids. Germline trimming cut 1 base from V and 5 bases from J; bases unmatched to any gene: 3. The CDR3 DNA reads as TGTGCCACCAGCAGAGTTCGACAGGGGGAAAACATTCAGTACTTC. This translates into CATSRVRQGENIQYF.

The chain uses TRBV6-1 and TRBJ2-2, with 10 bases identical to TRBD2. Germline V gene lookup returns CDR1 MNHNS and CDR2 SASEGT. The junction had 5 bases not matched to a gene; V was cut back by 2 bases and J by 5 bases. This CDR3 has 16 amino acids. CDR3 DNA: TGTGCCAGCAGTGAACTAGCGGGAGTGAGGACCGGGGAGCTGTTTTTT. Translation gives CASSELAGVRTGELFF.

The CDR3 protein is CSATGQGSNQPQHF. CDR3 DNA: TGCAGCGCAACGGGACAGGGGTCTAATCAGCCCCAGCATTTT. This chain joins TRBV29-1 and TRBJ1-5; 10 bases are shared with TRBD1. CDR1 and CDR2 from the germline V gene are SQVTM and ANQGSEA. V shed 7 bases and J 4 bases; nucleotides not matched to a gene: 7. The CDR3 is 14 residues long.

V gene TRBV5-5 combines with J gene TRBJ2-1; TRBD2 aligns across 8 bases. Germline loops: CDR1 SGHKS, CDR2 YYEKEE (reference sequence). The CDR3 contains 15 residues. Trimming cost V 4 bases and J 1 base; bases outside gene matches: 4. CDR3 loop: CASSLIAGSYNEQFF. The CDR3 nucleotides read TGTGCCAGCAGCCTCATAGCGGGGTCCTACAATGAGCAGTTCTTC.

The chain uses TRBV28 and TRBJ1-5, with a possible D match to TRBD1 (5 bases). The germline V gene has CDR1 MDHEN and CDR2 SYDVKM. The CDR3 consists of 13 residues. Trimming stripped 7 bases from V and 5 bases from J, with 12 bases between. The CDR3 sequence is CASTLRGDQPQHF. The CDR3 bases are TGTGCCAGCACCCTGCGGGGGGATCAGCCCCAGCATTTT. The full variable domain, in which reference TRBV28 and TRBJ1-5 provide the parts outside the CDR3, is DVKVTQSSRYLVKRTGEKVFLECVQDMDHENMFWYRQDPGLGLRLIYFSYDVKMKEKGDIPEGYSVSREKKERFSLILESASTNQTSMYLCASTLRGDQPQHFGDGTRLSIL.

This chain links TRBV5-1 with TRBJ1-1; D perhaps matches TRBD1 (5 bases). The CDR3 is 18 amino acids. Deletions cut 4 bases from V and 8 bases from J, with 30 bases between. The V gene's germline CDR1 is SGHRS and CDR2 YFSETQ. In nucleotides, the CDR3 is TGCGCCAGCAGCCGATGGGGCCAGGGAAATGGGTTATTGCCAGAAGCTTTCTTT. This codes for CASSRWGQGNGLLPEAFF.

With regard to this clone: A junction boundary mismatches the germline segment, possibly from a read error. V is TRBV19 and J is TRBJ2-1; 8 bases map to TRBD2. CDR1 and CDR2 from the germline V gene are LNHDA and SQIVND (reference sequence). CDR3 length equals 15 residues. CDR3 residues: CASTRPGAGTRGVLF. The CDR3, as DNA: TGTGCCAGTACCCGACCGGGCGCCGGGACTAGGGGAGTGCTCTTC.

This clone has only one observation. The chain carries TRBV12-3 or TRBV12-4 and TRBJ1-2, with a possible D match to TRBD1 (6 bases). V lost 3 bases and J 2 bases, leaving 7 bases between the germline ends. The CDR3 is 13 residues long. The CDR3 loop is CASSLGANYGYTF. CDR3 coding DNA: TGTGCCAGCAGTTTGGGGGCGAACTATGGCTACACCTTC.

The chain recombines TRBV24-1 with TRBJ2-5, with unresolved D. In germline, CDR1 is KGHDR, CDR2 SFDVKD. V was cut by 1 base and J by 3 bases, with 11 bases left in between. The CDR3 length is 15 residues. CDR3 loop: CATSDFKTPKETQYF. CDR3 DNA sequence: TGTGCCACCAGTGATTTCAAGACACCTAAAGAGACCCAGTACTTC.

The chain joins TRBV20-1 to TRBJ2-7; the D is unclear. Germline lookup yields CDR1 DFQATT and CDR2 SNEGSKA (reference sequence). The CDR3 spans 12 residues. With 3 bases removed from V and 2 bases from J, the gap between germline ends came to 8 bases. This CDR3 reads CSASLSPYEQYF. CDR3 nucleotide sequence: TGCAGTGCTAGTCTATCGCCCTACGAGCAGTACTTC.

In DNA, the CDR3 is TGTGCCAGCAGTTTTCAGGTCAATCAGCCCCAGCATTTT. Amino acid sequence: CASSFQVNQPQHF. This rearrangement joins TRBV28 to TRBJ1-5; D is unclear. This CDR3 spans 13 amino acids. CDR1 is MDHEN, CDR2 SYDVKM, per germline. Deletions cut 3 bases from V and 3 bases from J, with 6 bases between.

Details on this clone: The junction differs from germline at one of its ends, possibly a read error. This rearrangement joins TRBV18 to TRBJ2-2, with TRBD1 as a possible D gene (5 bases). CDR3 size: 14 residues. Germline assignment: CDR1 KGHSH and CDR2 LQKENI. DNA of the CDR3: TGTGCCGGCTCCGCAGGGATCGGAACCGGGGAGCTGTTTTTT. Protein: CAGSAGIGTGELFF.

The chain employs TRBV30 and TRBJ2-3; TRBD1 might be the D (5 bases). The CDR3 contains 14 residues. CDR1 is GTSNPN and CDR2 is SVGIG in the germline V gene (reference sequence). V shed 7 bases and J shed 4 bases, with 18 bases lying between them. The CDR3: CASYDRTIADTQYF. CDR3 DNA: TGTGCCTCCTACGACAGAACAATCGCAGATACGCAGTATTTT. The full variable domain, its missing parts supplied by reference TRBV30 and TRBJ2-3, is SQTIHQWPATLVQPVGSPLSLECTVEGTSNPNLYWYRQAAGRGLQLLFYSVGIGQISSEVPQNLSASRPQDRQFILSSKKLLLSDSGFYLCASYDRTIADTQYFGPGTRLTVL.

This clone was seen once. The J gene is TRBJ2-2, the V gene TRBV5-6; D perhaps matches TRBD1 (6 bases). Germline CDR1 and CDR2: SGHDT and YYEEEE. Trimming removed 0 bases at V and 0 bases at J, with 12 bases between. The CDR3 is 17 amino acids. The CDR3 DNA reads as TGTGCCAGCAGCTTGGTAGTGGGGACAACGAACACCGGGGAGCTGTTTTTT. This codes for CASSLVVGTTNTGELFF. Full variable domain (missing parts from reference TRBV5-6 and TRBJ2-2): DAGVTQSPTHLIKTRGQQVTLRCSPKSGHDTVSWYQQALGQGPQFIFQYYEEEERQRGNFPDRFSGHQFPNYSSELNVNALLLGDSALYLCASSLVVGTTNTGELFFGEGSRLTVL.

V usage is TRBV19 and J usage is TRBJ2-3, with 10 bases aligning to TRBD1. Per the germline V gene, CDR1 is LNHDA and CDR2 is SQIVND (reference sequence). Trimming cost V 3 bases and J 9 bases; bases outside gene matches: 9. The CDR3 length is 15 residues. CDR3 amino acids: CASSITGQGTPTQYF. The CDR3 DNA reads as TGTGCCAGTAGTATTACGGGACAGGGGACGCCCACGCAGTATTTT.

With regard to this clone: The conserved closing phenylalanine or tryptophan is absent in this CDR3, likely reflecting a read error. It is unclear where the CDR3 begins or ends on the DNA, so no DNA is shown, and the CDR3 is as TCRdb lists it. The chain carries TRBV7-9 and TRBJ1-2. The CDR3 comprises 11 residues, both ends counted. CDR1 is SEHNR and CDR2 is FQNEAQ in the germline V gene (reference sequence). The CDR3 sequence is CASSSGLHGTG.

The chain employs TRBV19 and TRBJ1-1; weak D call: TRBD1 (5 bases). Per the germline V gene, CDR1 is LNHDA and CDR2 is SQIVND (reference sequence). The CDR3 has 13 amino acids. V was cut by 5 bases and J by 6 bases, with 13 bases left in between. CDR3 nucleotide sequence: TGTGCCAGTAGTTGGCGGGGGAAGGCTGAAGCTTTCTTT. Protein sequence: CASSWRGKAEAFF.

The gene calls are TRBV28 and TRBJ1-1; D may be TRBD1 (5 bases). This CDR3 spans 15 amino acids. Germline V gene lookup returns CDR1 MDHEN and CDR2 SYDVKM. Trimming shortened V by 6 bases and J by 7 bases, and 21 bases separated the two germline ends. DNA of the CDR3: TGTGCCAGCAGCCGGGGGGGATCCGGGGTGAGTGAAGCTTTCTTT. Translating gives CASSRGGSGVSEAFF. Full variable domain (rest looked up from reference TRBV28 and TRBJ1-1): DVKVTQSSRYLVKRTGEKVFLECVQDMDHENMFWYRQDPGLGLRLIYFSYDVKMKEKGDIPEGYSVSREKKERFSLILESASTNQTSMYLCASSRGGSGVSEAFFGQGTRLTVV.

The V call is TRBV28, the J call TRBJ1-3; 9 bases map to TRBD1. Per germline, CDR1 MDHEN and CDR2 SYDVKM. J lost 3 bases, V lost 5 bases, and 8 bases had no gene match. The CDR3 totals 16 residues. Written as DNA, the CDR3 is TGTGCCAGCAGTGCCCGGGACAGGGAATTTGGAAACACCATATATTTT. It is translated as CASSARDREFGNTIYF.

The rearrangement uses TRBV4-2 and TRBJ1-3; maybe TRBD1 (6 bases). The CDR3 runs 14 residues. In germline, CDR1 is LGHNA, CDR2 YNFKEQ. V lost 6 bases and J lost 2, with 11 bases in between. The CDR3 spells CASSREGAGNTIYF. Here the CDR3 DNA reads TGTGCCAGCAGTCGAGAGGGGGCTGGAAACACCATATATTTT.

The V and J genes are TRBV19 and TRBJ2-7; 10 nucleotides align to TRBD1. Looked up from germline, CDR1 is LNHDA and CDR2 is SQIVND (reference sequence). Losses at the gene ends were 2 bases for V and 2 bases for J; bases not matched to a gene: 3. The CDR3 is 15 residues long. CDR3 sequence (DNA): TGTGCCAGTAGTATACCCGGGACAGGGGCCTACGAGCAGTACTTC. This encodes CASSIPGTGAYEQYF.

The count of this clone is one. The J gene is TRBJ2-7, the V gene TRBV12-3 or TRBV12-4, with 7 bases lining up with TRBD1. Trimming cost V 6 bases and J 0 bases; bases outside gene matches: 2. The CDR3 has 13 residues. The CDR3 DNA follows: TGTGCCAGCAGCAGGACAGGCTCCTACGAGCAGTACTTC. This encodes CASSRTGSYEQYF.

The chain is built from TRBV4-2 and TRBJ2-2, with TRBD2 matching over 15 bases. Germline CDR1 is LGHNA and CDR2 is YNFKEQ. The J segment lost 8 bases and the V segment lost 5 bases, leaving 12 bases of the junction unmatched. This CDR3 is built from 18 residues. The CDR3 DNA follows: TGTGCCAGCAGCGCGGGACTAGCGGGGGGTAACACCGCGGGGGAGCTGTTTTTT. Encoded protein: CASSAGLAGGNTAGELFF.

This clone was seen a few times. J is TRBJ2-3 and V is TRBV4-2; maybe TRBD2 (5 bases). Germline V gives CDR1 LGHNA, CDR2 YNFKEQ. Trimming took 0 bases from V and 4 from J, leaving 8 bases between them. CDR3 length: 14 residues. The CDR3 loop is CASSQERVADTQYF. The CDR3, as DNA: TGTGCCAGCAGCCAAGAGCGGGTAGCAGATACGCAGTATTTT.

This chain joins TRBV19 and TRBJ1-1; weak D call: TRBD1 (6 bases). The CDR3 runs to 11 residues. Looked up from germline, CDR1 is LNHDA and CDR2 is SQIVND (reference sequence). The V end was cut by 6 bases, the J end by 8 bases, with 10 bases between. Here the CDR3 reads CASSAGTEAFF. The CDR3 DNA sequence: TGTGCCAGTAGCGCCGGGACAGAAGCTTTCTTT.